This TCR beta chain was captured by sequencing in a study of T cell responses to AZD1222 COVID-19 vaccine. Study summary: Investigators merged groups given second doses at roughly 4 or roughly 12 weeks. Study-level results: After two AZD1222 doses, spike-specific TCR breadth and depth rose versus day 0. Donors were largely white British and mainly female; clonal diversity was possibly underestimated. Unmutated regions of variants are reportedly targeted by nearly half of spike-specific TCRs.

The V and J ends lost 0 bases and 0 bases respectively, with 8 bases between them. This CDR3 has 15 residues. Germline values: CDR1 LGHDT, CDR2 YNNKEL (reference sequence). As to this clone: Its antigen is as yet unknown.

Only in-frame clones appear in the TCRdb table, and some are missing; sequencing was by immunoSEQ multiplex PCR. The sample yields 75,000 to 100,000 clones, more than 90% seen once. The material was peripheral blood, obtained on day 0 of AZD1222 vaccination. This TCR was recovered from an adult in good health. The V gene is TRBV3-1 (or the pseudogene TRBV3-2), the J gene TRBJ1-2; D not certain. The CDR3 coding sequence is TGTGCCAGCAGCCAAGACGAAGGCGCTAACTATGGCTACACCTTC. Protein product: CASSQDEGANYGYTF.